This TCR beta chain comes out of a study of cytomegalovirus exposure and HLA in healthy donors. Researchers ran the PCR with 60 Vbeta and 13 Jbeta primers. Assay used: immunoSEQ multiplex PCR; TCRdb lists only in-frame clones, some missing. The sample consists of roughly 170,000 clones, about 80% of them appearing once. The origin of this receptor is a young woman in good health and CMV-seronegative. The source material was PBMCs.

This CDR3 reads CASSRDRVSEKLFF. For the CDR3, the DNA is TGCGCCAGCAGCCGGGACAGGGTGAGTGAAAAACTGTTTTTT. This rearrangement joins TRBV4-1 to TRBJ1-4; 9 bases are a match to TRBD1. Losses at the gene ends were 4 bases for V and 7 bases for J; bases not matched to a gene: 4. CDR3 length equals 14 residues. Germline CDR1 is MGHRA and CDR2 is YSYEKL.